This TCR beta chain was recovered during a study of blood T cell repertoires in COVID-19 (dated by TCRdb to about 2020). Regarding the research as a whole: Collaborator samples came from the United States, Italy and Spain and covered acute and convalescent phases of COVID-19. Where available, HLA class I and class II types were obtained from metadata supplied by the sample provider rather than from assay-based typing. The material from the prospective study consisted of cDNA or gDNA derived from T cells, B-cell-depleted T cells, or PBMCs. The repertoires were released in a freely available public database meant as a resource for research on the immune response to SARS-CoV-2. Samples came from the ongoing ImmuneRACE study (first 160 participants) plus 1,254 subjects from 6 global collaborators. Sample metadata almost always included a de-identified subject ID, COVID-19 status, age in years and sex. Deeply sampled blood TCRbeta repertoires from subjects exposed to, actively infected with, or recovered from COVID-19 were included in the dataset.

As to this clone: No cognate antigen has been identified for it. It has no much larger one-base neighbor in the sample; base qualities were not kept.

General conclusions and limits of the study: The amount of clinical and demographic metadata varied by source and participant and was provided uncurated.

Each collaborating institution followed its own protocols to collect whole blood in K2EDTA tubes. For TCRbeta analysis, collaborators shipped samples as frozen whole blood, isolated PBMCs, or DNA extracted from either of those sample types. TCRbeta CDR3 regions were amplified from genomic DNA using the immunoSEQ Assay, a bias-controlled multiplex PCR. The paper's data handling went like this. The number of nucleated cells in each sample was estimated by amplification of reference gene primers within the assay. Sequence reads were collapsed and filtered to measure the absolute abundance of every unique TCRbeta CDR3 rearrangement. Productive Simpson clonality was computed per sample as the square root of Simpson's diversity index over productive rearrangements. The source is immuneACCESS, and TCRdb retained only in-frame sequences with V and J called. Part of the clones is not carried over; for the studies checked, unresolved V genes explain less than half of this, and the remainder is unexplained. The V and J calls and clone size are taken from that table; D and trimming were inferred from the DNA. In all, the sample holds 30,000 to 35,000 clones, and roughly 85% of those were seen once. The ten biggest clones cover about 14% of the sample.

The CDR3 goes from the cysteine to the phenylalanine over 12 residues. The DNA shown is the 36-base CDR3, in frame from base 1. The germline V gene encodes CDR1 MDHEN and CDR2 SYDVKM. V is clipped by 5 bases and J by 0 bases, and the sequence between their germline boundaries is 4 bases long. The chain links TRBV28 with TRBJ1-2; the D gene is not confidently resolved. Sequencing input: peripheral blood. This sequence originates from a human donor with acute or convalescent COVID-19. The donor label of this sample is uncertain. The CDR3 loop reads CASSLTNYGYTF. The DNA reads TGTGCCAGCAGTCTAACTAACTATGGCTACACCTTC.